This TCR beta chain was retrieved from a study of cytomegalovirus exposure and HLA in healthy donors. Broader study findings: Prior analysis indicated that the majority of TCR beta V segments exhibited productivity approximately 87% or approximately 30% of the time. By a later analysis, the bulk of CMV-associated TCR beta chains appeared HLA-restricted. Relative to equally common others, HLA-associated TCR beta chains showed greater clonal expansion in a later analysis.

When sampled, the donors appeared nominally healthy, though they likely had unrecorded immune exposures. PCR was performed using 60 Vbeta and 13 Jbeta primers. Only in-frame clones appear in the TCRdb table, and some are missing; sequencing was by immunoSEQ multiplex PCR. The sample has roughly 89,000 clones, about 66% seen once. The CDR3 contains 13 residues. V was trimmed by 4 bases and J by 4 bases, leaving 11 bases between them. Looked up from germline, CDR1 is LGHNA and CDR2 is YSLEER. This clone was seen more than once but under ten times. Its specificity is not known. This rearrangement joins TRBV4-3 to TRBJ2-7, with D tentatively TRBD1 (6 bases). Sequencing input: PBMCs. This TCR was sampled from a woman between 45 and 60 years old in good health and CMV-seropositive. CDR3: CASSPWTAYEQYF. The CDR3 coding sequence is TGCGCCAGCAGCCCATGGACAGCTTACGAGCAGTACTTC.